This is a list of T cell receptor beta chains from one sample in a study of graft-versus-host responses after intestinal transplantation. Assay: immunoSEQ multiplex PCR; the TCRdb copy retains only in-frame clones and omits some. The data show more than 13,000 clones, with approximately 70% seen just once and roughly a quarter held by the top ten. The sample here was ileum tissue, taken around 99 weeks after intestinal transplantation. The receptors were gathered from a human patient who received an intestinal transplant, so some T cells may come from the graft donor. CDR3s leave out the opening cysteine and the closing phenylalanine or tryptophan.

>TRBV4-1|TRBJ2-7
ASSQGAPGQGSYEQY
>TRBV18|TRBJ2-7
ASSPSGPNYEQY
>TRBV19|TRBJ2-7
ASSMATGGSNEQY
>TRBV10-3|TRBJ1-1
AISGEGNTEAF
>TRBV5-6|TRBJ2-1
ASSLSGGNWYEQF
>TRBV4-1|TRBJ1-1
ASSHGEGTEAF
>TRBV5-6|TRBJ2-7
ASSFAEISYEQY
>TRBV14|TRBJ2-3
ASIRGLQRDTQY
>TRBV5-8|TRBJ1-5
ASSFTYVTNQPQH
>TRBV19|-
ASSIGYSYEQY
>TRBV28|TRBJ2-7
ASSTSGTGLYEQY
>TRBV6-5|TRBJ1-2
ASSYGRNYGYT
>TRBV30|TRBJ1-2
AWSSQGTSGYT
>TRBV11-2|TRBJ2-7
ASSRWGASYEQY
>TRBV19|TRBJ2-1
ASSPILGSNNEQF
>TRBV28|TRBJ2-2
ASSLYRRVGELF
>TRBV10-2|TRBJ2-7
ASSVSPYEQY
>TRBV5-1|TRBJ2-5
ASSLGRDSQETQY
>TRBV30|TRBJ2-2
AWRVLAGGPGELF
>TRBV19|TRBJ1-1
ASTGQRIMNTEAF
>TRBV15|TRBJ1-2
ATSTQGPGYT
>TRBV5-4|TRBJ1-1
ASSLEYSMNTEAF
>TRBV7-2|TRBJ2-5
ASSLEASGGFQWTQY
>TRBV2|TRBJ1-5
ASSGDREGQPQH
>TRBV4-1|TRBJ1-6
ASSQMRRNSPLH
>TRBV28|TRBJ1-1
ASSGGAKNTEAF
>TRBV5-8|TRBJ2-7
ASSPQLAGFLEQY
>TRBV5-1|TRBJ2-5
ASSLGRSAETQY
>TRBV5-4|TRBJ2-5
ASSLFQGEETQY
>TRBV5-1|TRBJ2-2
ASSLAAPTNTGELF
>TRBV25-1|TRBJ2-7
ASSDRDRAYEQY
>TRBV7-8|TRBJ1-1
ASQYSGINTEAF
>TRBV10-3|TRBJ2-2
AISERLAGGPGTGELF
>TRBV4-1|TRBJ1-4
ASSQGRGNNEKLF
>TRBV25-1|TRBJ2-2
ASSESKGVVTGELF
>TRBV6-5|TRBJ2-5
ASSYSPPVSAQY
>TRBV9|-
ASSVDTSGSYEQY